This is a list of T cell receptor beta chains from one sample in a study of T cell repertoires in cytomegalovirus infection. TCRdb re-analysed the reads in MiXCR, keeping a single row per CDR3 protein. The table includes about 900,000 distinct CDR3 sequences, approximately 30% detected once. Which antigens these TCRs recognize remains unknown. Source: cultured CD8+ T cells from PBMCs, taken from culture after CMV antigen stimulation. All receptors come from a human donor in good health (CMV status not recorded). Some clones in this sample may be carry-over from other donors' samples. Each CDR3 is given with its conserved first and last residue. The order of the fields is V gene, D gene, clone size, J gene, CDR3 protein, CDR3 DNA. The D gene is left open where the match is weak. A row's size may be missing; if present it is once, few, many or a size class.

>TRBV12-3/TRBV12-4|TRBD1|.|TRBJ2-1
CASSSRTGTGVYNEQFF
TGTGCCAGCAGTTCTCGAACCGGGACAGGTGTATACAATGAGCAGTTCTTC
>TRBV11-3|.|.|TRBJ2-3
CASSLNERSEGDTQYF
TGTGCCAGCAGCTTAAATGAGCGGTCAGAGGGAGATACGCAGTATTTT
>TRBV7-8|TRBD2|.|TRBJ2-1
CASSIRLAGGVNEQFF
TGTGCCAGCAGCATCCGACTAGCGGGGGGGGTAAATGAGCAGTTCTTC
>TRBV10-3|.|few|TRBJ1-1
CAISVGVGGNTEAFF
TGTGCCATCAGTGTGGGGGTGGGGGGGAACACTGAAGCTTTCTTT
>TRBV14|.|once|TRBJ1-2
CASSPLRVSYGYTF
TGTGCCAGCAGCCCGCTCCGGGTTTCTTATGGCTACACCTTC
>TRBV7-9|.|.|TRBJ1-5
CASSPSGASGNQPQHF
TGTGCCAGCAGCCCTTCGGGGGCCTCTGGCAATCAGCCCCAGCATTTT
>TRBV27|.|few|TRBJ2-1
CASTPLNWKSSYNEQFF
TGTGCCAGCACCCCTCTTAATTGGAAAAGCTCCTACAATGAGCAGTTCTTC
>TRBV6-5|.|few|TRBJ1-1
CASSYNTDYLNTEAFF
TGTGCCAGCAGTTACAATACAGATTACCTGAACACTGAAGCTTTCTTT
>TRBV7-9|.|few|TRBJ2-3
CASFPPKGGTDTQYF
TGTGCCAGCTTCCCGCCAAAGGGAGGCACAGATACGCAGTATTTT
>TRBV19|.|.|TRBJ2-3
CASSMKTTTDTQYF
TGTGCCAGTAGTATGAAGACCACGACAGATACGCAGTATTTT
>TRBV27|.|.|TRBJ2-1
CASSLTPWANEQFF
TGTGCCAGCAGTTTGACACCGTGGGCCAATGAGCAGTTCTTC
>TRBV2|TRBD2|.|TRBJ2-5
CASRLLAGVQETQYF
TGTGCCAGCAGGCTACTAGCGGGGGTCCAAGAGACCCAGTACTTC
>TRBV7-8|.|many|TRBJ2-5
CASSPAVANQETQYF
TGTGCCAGCAGCCCCGCGGTGGCCAATCAAGAGACCCAGTACTTC
>TRBV12-3/TRBV12-4|TRBD1|few|TRBJ2-7
CASRILEWGQGYEQYF
TGTGCCAGCCGCATCCTTGAATGGGGACAGGGATACGAGCAGTACTTC
>TRBV4-1|TRBD1|many|TRBJ1-5
CASSQADRGSQPQHF
TGCGCCAGCAGCCAAGCAGACAGGGGTAGTCAGCCCCAGCATTTT
>TRBV7-6|TRBD2|few|TRBJ2-1
CASRTSGGAFNEQFF
TGTGCCAGCAGAACTAGCGGGGGGGCCTTTAATGAGCAGTTCTTC
>TRBV10-3|.|.|TRBJ1-1
CAISYGLTEAFF
TGTGCCATCAGCTACGGACTTACTGAAGCTTTCTTT